This T cell receptor (beta chain) is drawn from a study of cytomegalovirus exposure and HLA in healthy donors. Study-level findings and limits: There were 164 TCR beta chains listed as cytomegalovirus-associated. 16,951 TCR beta sequences were associated with HLA alleles at 0.05 false discovery rate in a later analysis.

The PCR contained 60 Vbeta and 13 Jbeta primers. Profiled with immunoSEQ multiplex PCR; TCRdb holds only in-frame clones, not every one. The sample shows 75,000 to 95,000 clones, almost 85% of them seen only once. In this sample, this clone turned up once. Its antigen remains unknown. Though probably carrying unrecorded immune exposures, donors were nominally healthy at sampling. There are 15 residues in the CDR3. With V trimmed by 2 bases and J by 11 bases, 12 bases remained unmatched. The germline gives CDR1 SGHVS, CDR2 FQNEAQ. The specimen sequenced was PBMCs. The clonotype comes from a woman aged 18-29 years in good health and CMV-seropositive. J is TRBJ1-1 and V is TRBV7-8; 9 bases fit TRBD1. CDR3 sequence reads: CASSLRDQTGGSAFF. The DNA of the CDR3 is TGTGCCAGCAGCTTACGCGATCAGACAGGGGGAAGTGCTTTCTTT.